This TCR beta chain was recorded in a study of T cell changes during pregnancy in multiple sclerosis. The ends lost 7 bases at V and 0 bases at J; junction bases unmatched: 12. The CDR3 loop spans 18 amino acids. CDR1 is LNHDA, CDR2 SQIVND, per germline (reference sequence). The assay was immunoSEQ multiplex PCR, and TCRdb's table has in-frame clones only and misses some. The table lists fewer than 80,000 clones, 70% to 90% of them singletons. This chain links TRBV19 with TRBJ1-5; TRBD1 agrees at 10 bases. This specimen was peripheral blood, taken in the first trimester of pregnancy. This sequence originates from a female donor in good health, enrolled as a control in a pregnancy study. The CDR3 region is CASTYGTGDSYSNQPQHF. The CDR3, as DNA: TGTGCCAGTACCTATGGGACAGGGGATTCCTATAGCAATCAGCCCCAGCATTTT.